Described below is a single TCR beta chain sequence and its context. V lost 0 bases to trimming and J lost 3 bases; unmatched junction nucleotides: 7. This CDR3 has 16 amino acids. Germline lookup yields CDR1 MNHNS and CDR2 SASEGT. This sample was taken from a study of blood T cell repertoires in COVID-19. Assay: immunoSEQ multiplex PCR; the TCRdb copy retains only in-frame clones and omits some. The sample contains approximately 68,000 clones, 82% of which appear only once. The receptor's source is a human donor in a cohort sampled during active COVID-19. This chain joins TRBV6-1 and TRBJ2-7; 8 bases match TRBD2. The sequenced sample consisted of peripheral blood. DNA for the CDR3: TGTGCCAGCAGTGAAGCATTTGGCCTAGCGGGCTACGAGCAGTACTTC. Amino acids: CASSEAFGLAGYEQYF.